This TCR beta chain was obtained from a study of T-cell memory formation after mild COVID-19 (dated by TCRdb to about 2021). For the study in its entirety: TCR sequence clusters from the two donors were largely donor specific. In a couple of donors, T-cell clones that expanded and contracted after mild COVID-19 were followed by sequencing TCRalpha and TCRbeta repertoires longitudinally. The cohort was made up of two young adult volunteers, one female and one male, who were previously healthy. What the work shows at the level of the full study, not this receptor alone: Whether the second-wave clones peaking on day 37 were SARS-CoV-2 specific was not confirmed. Some responding clones were detected in pre-infection memory, suggesting pre-existing cross-reactive memory T cells joined the SARS-CoV-2 response. From day 15 to 85, contracting clones showed balanced CD4/CD8 phenotypes, whereas a second wave of clones that expanded from day 15 to 37 leaned towards CD4+. Contracting CD4+ clones were located mainly in the CM and EM memory subsets, whereas CD8+ clones were found to be enriched in EMRA. Only a couple of mild cases were covered by the study, and larger cohorts that include severe cases with pre-infection samples were considered necessary.

Points on this clonotype: Its binding antigen is unknown. No much larger clone is present one base from it, and per-base qualities are unavailable.

The germline V gene (reference sequence) yields SEHNR for CDR1 and FQNEAQ for CDR2. Spanning cysteine to phenylalanine, the CDR3 consists of 12 amino acids. Only CDR3 DNA is held: 36 bases, read in frame from base 1. V and J lose 8 bases and 2 bases, and a span of 7 bases separates them. PBMCs were isolated by Ficoll-Paque density gradient centrifugation. The data were produced on an Illumina NovaSeq 6000. cDNA libraries for TCRalpha and TCRbeta were prepared by 5'RACE using constant-segment primers, with sample barcodes and unique molecular identifiers added. Trizol reagent was used to extract RNA from every sample. Libraries were amplified in two PCR steps, with a second sample barcode and Illumina TruSeq adapters added in the second step. Sequencing of libraries was performed on an Illumina NovaSeq with 2 x 150 bp paired-end reads. For the original study's pipeline: Reads were demultiplexed and collapsed into UMI-guided consensus sequences with migec v1.2.7. Using mixcr v2.1.11, the UMI consensuses were aligned to TRA and TRB V and J templates and assembled into clonotypes. A clonotype was counted as expanded or contracted only when both edgeR and NoisET called the clonotype significant, with the noise models trained on biological replicates. For edgeR calls, the thresholds were a false discovery rate-adjusted p below 0.01 and a log2 fold-change of 1. PCA with hierarchical clustering of max-normalized trajectories of the 1000 most abundant clonotypes was used as exploratory dynamics analysis. Separately sequenced CD4+ and CD8+ repertoires were used to assign the CD4 or CD8 phenotype of responding clones. TCRdb trimmed the raw reads at Q25, called clones with MiXCR and kept productive beta chains. CDR3 protein sequences are deduplicated, and each keeps its most common genes and DNA. For this entry, the V and J calls and clone size follow TCRdb and not the study's own pipeline. For this sample the table gives hundreds of thousands of distinct CDR3 sequences, of which around a sixth were detected only once. The top ten clones comprise roughly an eighth of the sample.

The sequence came from an adult woman who had mild COVID-19 (a few samples of this study predate the infection). The sample titles of this study are shuffled in the database, so cell type and time point are left out; the donor was told from shared clones. This sequence uses TRBV7-9 and TRBJ1-5; there is no confident call for the D gene. Sequences were obtained from PBMCs or a T cell subset sorted from them (not recorded which). CDR3 sequence: CASRAGNQPQHF. The DNA sequence follows: TGTGCCAGCCGGGCCGGCAATCAGCCCCAGCATTTT.